These T cell receptor beta chains were read from a single sample in a study of blood T cells in healthy people across ages. Each CDR3 protein is one row after TCRdb ran MiXCR on the 5' RACE reads. The sample shows almost 550,000 distinct CDR3 sequences, around 24% of them seen only once. These data are also associated with another study on T cells of mothers and their children.

Material: blood. The receptors were sampled from a boy between 10 and 17 years old in good health. Each CDR3 is given with its conserved first and last residue. Each record gives: J gene, D gene, clone size, V gene, CDR3 DNA, CDR3 protein. D genes are given only for firm matches. Rows give clone size only sometimes, using once, few, many, or a class for an expanded clone.

J: TRBJ2-6
D: .
size: few
V: TRBV7-9
DNA: TGTGCCAGCAGCTCGACTCATTCTGGGGCCAACGTCCTGACTTTC
CDR3: CASSSTHSGANVLTF

J: TRBJ2-5
D: TRBD2
size: many
V: TRBV15
DNA: TGTGCCACCAGCAGAGGGCTAGCGGAAGAGACCCAGTACTTC
CDR3: CATSRGLAEETQYF

J: TRBJ2-5
D: .
size: .
V: TRBV7-2
DNA: TGTGCCAGCAGCTTTGAGCGGCGGGAGACCCAGTACTTC
CDR3: CASSFERRETQYF

J: TRBJ2-3
D: .
size: few
V: TRBV4-1
DNA: TGCGCCAGCAGCCAAGGACAACCAACAGATACGCAGTATTTT
CDR3: CASSQGQPTDTQYF

J: TRBJ2-5
D: .
size: .
V: TRBV7-2
DNA: TGTGCCAGCAGCTTTGTTTCCGGCGAGACCCAGTACTTC
CDR3: CASSFVSGETQYF

J: TRBJ2-7
D: TRBD1
size: few
V: TRBV7-9
DNA: TGTGCCAGCAGCTCCCCGGACAGGGCCTACGAGCAGTACTTC
CDR3: CASSSPDRAYEQYF

J: TRBJ2-5
D: TRBD2
size: many
V: TRBV28
DNA: TGTGCCAGCTCGCGGGGGTACCAAGAGACCCAGTACTTC
CDR3: CASSRGYQETQYF

J: TRBJ2-5
D: TRBD1
size: few
V: TRBV28
DNA: TGTGCCAGCAGGACTTACGACAGGGCGCGGGAGACCCAGTACTTC
CDR3: CASRTYDRARETQYF

J: TRBJ2-3
D: .
size: many
V: TRBV11-2
DNA: TGTGCCAGCAGCTTAGCGGCAGACTTAGATACGCAGTATTTT
CDR3: CASSLAADLDTQYF

J: TRBJ2-5
D: TRBD1
size: .
V: TRBV28
DNA: TGTGCCAGCAGTTTGCCGGGGACAGGCGGGGTCAAGAGAACCCAGTACTTC
CDR3: CASSLPGTGGVKRTQYF

J: TRBJ2-5
D: .
size: .
V: TRBV2
DNA: TGTGCCGGAGTATCCGGGACCCAGTACTTC
CDR3: CAGVSGTQYF

J: TRBJ2-3
D: .
size: .
V: TRBV9
DNA: TGTGCCAGCAGCGTGACAGAACCCACAGATACGCAGTATTTT
CDR3: CASSVTEPTDTQYF

J: TRBJ1-4
D: .
size: few
V: TRBV15
DNA: TGTGCCACCAGCAGGAGACCGGAGGAAAAACTGTTTTTT
CDR3: CATSRRPEEKLFF

J: TRBJ1-5
D: .
size: few
V: TRBV6-5
DNA: TGTGCCAGCAGCCCGCAGGGATTCAATCAGCCCCAGCATTTT
CDR3: CASSPQGFNQPQHF

J: TRBJ2-1
D: TRBD2
size: few
V: TRBV28
DNA: TGTGCCTCCCTGCGGGCTAGCGGGAGTAATGAGCAGTTCTTC
CDR3: CASLRASGSNEQFF

J: TRBJ1-1
D: TRBD1
size: many
V: TRBV28
DNA: TGTGCCAGCAGTCCCGGGACAGGGGCTGAAGCTTTCTTT
CDR3: CASSPGTGAEAFF

J: TRBJ2-1
D: .
size: .
V: TRBV2
DNA: TGTGCCAGCAATCCCCCCAATGAGCAGTTCTTC
CDR3: CASNPPNEQFF

J: TRBJ2-3
D: .
size: .
V: TRBV20-1
DNA: TGCAGTGCTAGAGGGCTAGCAGGGGTGAATACGCAGTATTTT
CDR3: CSARGLAGVNTQYF

J: TRBJ2-7
D: .
size: few
V: TRBV5-1
DNA: TGCGCCAGCAGCCCAATTCGGGGCTCCTACGAGCAGTACTTC
CDR3: CASSPIRGSYEQYF

J: TRBJ1-1
D: .
size: many
V: TRBV27
DNA: TGTGCCAGCAGTTTAAAGGGACAGAACACTGAAGCTTTCTTT
CDR3: CASSLKGQNTEAFF

J: TRBJ1-2
D: .
size: few
V: TRBV28
DNA: TGTGCCAGCAGCCCCGAGAGGAGGGGCTACACCTTC
CDR3: CASSPERRGYTF

J: TRBJ2-1
D: .
size: few
V: TRBV29-1
DNA: TGCAGCCTCACGGGCTGGGTTCGGCAGGGAACAAACAATGAGCAGTTCTTC
CDR3: CSLTGWVRQGTNNEQFF

J: TRBJ2-7
D: TRBD2
size: .
V: TRBV28
DNA: TGTGCCAGCAGTTTACGGCGGGAGCTCTTCGAGCAGTACTTC
CDR3: CASSLRRELFEQYF

J: TRBJ1-6
D: TRBD1
size: few
V: TRBV14
DNA: TGTGCCAGCAGCCAAGATCGATTTCCCCTCAGGGGGCACTCACCCCTCCACTTT
CDR3: CASSQDRFPLRGHSPLHF

J: TRBJ2-1
D: TRBD1
size: .
V: TRBV10-3
DNA: TGTGCCATCAGTGAGACAGGGGGGACTGAGCAGTTCTTC
CDR3: CAISETGGTEQFF

J: TRBJ2-1
D: TRBD2
size: once
V: TRBV28
DNA: TGTGCCAGCAACTGGGGCGGGAGTTCTATGGAGCAGTTCTTC
CDR3: CASNWGGSSMEQFF

J: TRBJ2-7
D: TRBD2
size: .
V: TRBV5-1
DNA: TGCGCCAGCAGCCTGTCGACTAGCGGAGACTCCTACGAGCAGTACTTC
CDR3: CASSLSTSGDSYEQYF

J: TRBJ1-4
D: .
size: few
V: TRBV6-6
DNA: TGTGCCAGCCCGAGATTAAGGGAGGAGAATGAAAAACTGTTTTTT
CDR3: CASPRLREENEKLFF

J: TRBJ1-5
D: TRBD1
size: .
V: TRBV28
DNA: TGTGCCAGCAGCAAGACAGGGGCCAATCAGCCCCAGCATTTT
CDR3: CASSKTGANQPQHF

J: TRBJ2-5
D: .
size: .
V: TRBV28
DNA: TGTGCCAGCAGTTTCCGGGACTGCAGGTCCCAGTACTTC
CDR3: CASSFRDCRSQYF

J: TRBJ2-3
D: TRBD2
size: .
V: TRBV28
DNA: TGTGCCAGCAGCCGACTAGCGGGGGGGCGGAGTACGCAGTATTTT
CDR3: CASSRLAGGRSTQYF

J: TRBJ2-7
D: .
size: .
V: TRBV2
DNA: TGTGCCAGCTCGGCGCGGGGAAACTACGAGCAGTACTTC
CDR3: CASSARGNYEQYF

J: TRBJ2-2
D: .
size: .
V: TRBV2
DNA: TGTGCCAGCAGTGACCCGCTTGGAGGGCTGGACACCGGGGAGCTGTTTTTT
CDR3: CASSDPLGGLDTGELFF

J: TRBJ2-5
D: .
size: .
V: TRBV28
DNA: TGTGCCAGCAGTTTAAACAGGGGGGGCCAAGAGACCCAGTACTTC
CDR3: CASSLNRGGQETQYF

J: TRBJ2-7
D: TRBD1
size: .
V: TRBV6-1
DNA: TGTGCCAGCAAGGACAGGAGGAACGAGCAGTACTTC
CDR3: CASKDRRNEQYF

J: TRBJ2-1
D: .
size: .
V: TRBV6-2/TRBV6-3
DNA: TGTGCCAGCAGTTACGGTCTCAAGGGGCGACCCCTTCCTTACAATGAGCAGTTCTTC
CDR3: CASSYGLKGRPLPYNEQFF

J: TRBJ2-4
D: .
size: few
V: TRBV21-1
DNA: TGTGCCAGCAGCAAAGGTCCAGACGCTTACTTC
CDR3: CASSKGPDAYF

J: TRBJ2-5
D: .
size: .
V: TRBV21-1
DNA: TGTGCCAGCAGCAGAGGGGAGGGGAGTAAGACCCAGTACTTC
CDR3: CASSRGEGSKTQYF

J: TRBJ2-1
D: TRBD2
size: once
V: TRBV20-1
DNA: TGCAGTGCTCCGGGACTACCGAATGAGCAGTTCTTC
CDR3: CSAPGLPNEQFF

J: TRBJ1-2
D: TRBD1
size: .
V: TRBV12-3/TRBV12-4
DNA: TGTGCCAGCAGTTTAGCGCTTTGGGACAGGGCAGGCTATGGCTACACCTTC
CDR3: CASSLALWDRAGYGYTF

J: TRBJ2-7
D: .
size: few
V: TRBV7-9
DNA: TGTGCCAGCAGCTTAGGGAGGGCGGGACACCTTGCCGAGCAGTACTTC
CDR3: CASSLGRAGHLAEQYF

J: TRBJ2-3
D: TRBD2
size: .
V: TRBV7-2
DNA: TGTGCCAGCAGCTTAGTAATCGGGACTAGCGAGACGTTTTTT
CDR3: CASSLVIGTSETFF

J: TRBJ1-5
D: .
size: few
V: TRBV4-2
DNA: TGTGCCAGCAGCCAAGAAAGGGGGAAGGCGCCCCAGCATTTT
CDR3: CASSQERGKAPQHF

J: TRBJ2-7
D: TRBD1
size: few
V: TRBV4-3
DNA: TGCGCCAGCAGCCAAGATCGGACAGGGGGCGACGAGCAGTACTTC
CDR3: CASSQDRTGGDEQYF

J: TRBJ2-3
D: TRBD1
size: few
V: TRBV18
DNA: TGTGCCAGCTCACCCGGACAGGGTTTGGATACGCAGTATTTT
CDR3: CASSPGQGLDTQYF

J: TRBJ1-2
D: .
size: few
V: TRBV7-9
DNA: TGTGCCAGCAGCTTTCGTGGACGCCTAATCGGTAACTATGGCTACACCTTC
CDR3: CASSFRGRLIGNYGYTF

J: TRBJ1-2
D: .
size: .
V: TRBV29-1
DNA: TGCAGCGTTGAAAAGGCGGACTACTACTATGGCTACACCTTC
CDR3: CSVEKADYYYGYTF

J: TRBJ1-2
D: .
size: .
V: TRBV9
DNA: TGTGCCAGCAGCCCGACCCAGGACAGCTATGGCTACACCTTC
CDR3: CASSPTQDSYGYTF

J: TRBJ2-2
D: TRBD1
size: many
V: TRBV2
DNA: TGTGCCAGCTCGCGGGACAGGGTAACCACCGGGGAGCTGTTTTTT
CDR3: CASSRDRVTTGELFF

J: TRBJ1-5
D: .
size: few
V: TRBV7-2
DNA: TGTGCCAGCAGCGAGAATCCGACAGCAAGCAATCAGCCCCAGCATTTT
CDR3: CASSENPTASNQPQHF

J: TRBJ1-3
D: .
size: few
V: TRBV12-3/TRBV12-4
DNA: TGTGCCAGCAGTCCCTACTCTGGAAACACCATATATTTT
CDR3: CASSPYSGNTIYF

J: TRBJ2-1
D: TRBD2
size: .
V: TRBV7-9
DNA: TGTGCCAGCAGCTCCGGCCCCACTAGCGGGGTCGACAATGAGCAGTTCTTC
CDR3: CASSSGPTSGVDNEQFF

J: TRBJ2-7
D: .
size: few
V: TRBV7-8
DNA: TGTGCCAGCAGCTTACGGGGCGGGTCCTCCTACGAGCAGTACTTC
CDR3: CASSLRGGSSYEQYF

J: TRBJ2-5
D: TRBD1
size: few
V: TRBV4-2
DNA: TGTGCCAGCAGTCCAAGAGGTATGACGGGACAGGGAGGAGAGACCCAGTACTTC
CDR3: CASSPRGMTGQGGETQYF

J: TRBJ1-4
D: TRBD1
size: .
V: TRBV7-9
DNA: TGTGCCAGCAGCTCGACAGGGGCCACTAATGAAAAACTGTTTTTT
CDR3: CASSSTGATNEKLFF

J: TRBJ2-1
D: TRBD2
size: few
V: TRBV11-3
DNA: TGTGCCAGCAGCTTGGGGGTAGTTCCTTATAGCGGGACATTCTACAATGAGCAGTTCTTC
CDR3: CASSLGVVPYSGTFYNEQFF